Below, 25 T cell receptor beta chains from the same sample are listed, as sequenced in a study of CD8+CD57+ T cells in acquired aplastic anemia. Genomic DNA, the template, was used for profiling of the TCR beta VDJ and CDR3. TCRdb processed the reads anew with MiXCR; each CDR3 protein has one entry. The repertoire consists of about 420,000 distinct CDR3 sequences, with about two thirds occurring once and the leading ten covering 3% to 5%. The sample taken for sequencing was sorted CD4+, CD8+, or CD8+CD57+ T cells (not recorded which) from PBMCs. These receptors all come from a human donor in good health, serving as a control.

This clonotype was recorded many times. The chain's CDR3 is CASSQRGGGQPQHF. In DNA form, the CDR3 reads TGTGCCAGCAGCCAAAGGGGCGGGGGTCAGCCCCAGCATTTT. V gene TRBV3-1 combines with J gene TRBJ1-5; possible D gene TRBD1, 5 bases. The germline gives CDR1 LGHDT, CDR2 YNNKEL (reference sequence). CDR3 length: 14 residues. Trimming removed 2 bases from V and 6 bases from J, with 11 bases in between.

The chain employs TRBV19 and TRBJ2-5, with D uncertain. V lost 0 bases, J lost 4 bases, and 3 bases lay in between. The CDR3 is made up of 12 amino acids. Per the germline V gene, CDR1 is LNHDA and CDR2 is SQIVND (reference sequence). The CDR3 bases are TGTGCCAGTAGTATAGACGCAGAGACCCAGTACTTC. Translating gives CASSIDAETQYF.

This clonotype was detected once. The CDR3 end shows no conserved phenylalanine or tryptophan, and so a read error is likely. The gene calls are TRBV19 and TRBJ1-2; D gene ambiguous. CDR1 is LNHDA and CDR2 is SQIVND in the germline V gene (reference sequence). V was clipped by 9 bases and J by 10 bases, with 18 bases between them. The CDR3 is made up of 12 amino acids. The CDR3 loop is CASNNPRINYTL. The DNA of the CDR3 is TGTGCCAGCAACAATCCAAGGATCAACTACACCCTC.

The rearrangement links TRBV11-2 to TRBJ2-3; D might be TRBD1 (5 bases). V was pared by 5 bases and J by 0 bases, with 18 bases between. The length of the CDR3 is 17 residues. Per germline, CDR1 SGHAT and CDR2 FQNNGV. CDR3 residues: CASSTAHTGGSTDTQYF. CDR3 bases: TGTGCCAGCAGCACGGCTCACACAGGCGGCAGCACAGATACGCAGTATTTT.

Details on this clonotype: One end of the junction fails to match germline, which may point to a read error. The chain is built from TRBV7-2 and TRBJ1-1; no definite D call. CDR3 length: 13 residues. Germline V lookup: CDR1 SGHTA, CDR2 FQGNSA. CDR3 residues: CASSLTVNTYALF. The CDR3, as DNA: TGTGCCAGCAGCTTAACCGTCAACACCTACGCTCTGTTC.

This sequence joins TRBV12-3 or TRBV12-4 and TRBJ2-5; 8 bases map to TRBD1. With V trimmed by 6 bases and J by 6 bases, 12 bases remained unmatched. CDR3 size: 15 residues. The CDR3, as DNA: TGTGCCAGCAGCATAGAGCAGGGGGCGCAAAAGACCCAGTACTTC. Translation gives CASSIEQGAQKTQYF.

About this clonotype: A much larger clonotype is one base distant, so this may be a read error. The gene calls are TRBV11-2 and TRBJ2-5; 9 nucleotides agree with TRBD1. Germline trimming cut 8 bases from V and 4 bases from J; bases unmatched to any gene: 11. CDR3 length: 15 amino acids. The V gene's germline CDR1 is SGHAT and CDR2 FQNNGV. CDR3 protein: CASGRGTGRIETQYF. DNA of the CDR3: TGTGCCAGCGGCAGAGGGACAGGGCGTATAGAGACCCAGTACTTC. The whole variable domain, filled in from reference TRBV11-2 and TRBJ2-5, reads EAGVAQSPRYKIIEKRQSVAFWCNPISGHATLYWYQQILGQGPKLLIQFQNNGVVDDSQLPKDRFSAERLKGVDSTLKIQPAKLEDSAVYLCASGRGTGRIETQYFGPGTRLLVL.

Worth noting for this clonotype: This is likely a read error, given that the CDR3 carries no conserved phenylalanine or tryptophan at its end. The DNA is omitted, as the CDR3 cannot be located on it reliably, and the CDR3 follows TCRdb's listing. The chain links TRBV7-6 to TRBJ1-6. Germline CDR1 reads SGHVS; CDR2 reads FNYEAQ. From its first to its last residue, the CDR3 has 8 amino acids. CDR3 region: CASSLATG.

This clonotype was recorded at least ten times. This chain uses TRBV5-1 with TRBJ1-1; 9 bases agree with TRBD1. This CDR3 comprises 15 residues. V dropped 6 bases and J dropped 8; count of bases not matched to a gene: 14. Germline lookup yields CDR1 SGHRS and CDR2 YFSETQ. CDR3 region: CASILGTPGQGEAFF. The CDR3 nucleotides read TGCGCCAGCATTCTCGGTACTCCGGGACAGGGAGAAGCTTTCTTT.

CDR3: CASSLVRNGRTEAFF. Written as DNA, the CDR3 is TGTGCCAGCAGCTTAGTTCGGAACGGCCGCACTGAAGCTTTCTTT. The J gene is TRBJ1-1, the V gene TRBV7-8; no clear D gene. V gave up 1 base and J gave up 4 bases, with 13 bases separating them. The CDR3 loop spans 15 amino acids. Germline V CDR1 and CDR2: SGHVS, FQNEAQ.

V gene TRBV2 combines with J gene TRBJ1-5; 10 nucleotides match TRBD2. TRBJ2-3 matches the DNA end more closely, so the J call is doubtful. The CDR3 sequence is 14 residues long. The germline V gene has CDR1 SNHLY and CDR2 FYNNEI. The CDR3 region is CASNSGGAVEPQYF. CDR3 in DNA: TGTGCCAGCAACAGCGGGGGGGCGGTAGAGCCGCAGTATTTT.

To note about this clonotype: The conserved phenylalanine or tryptophan normally closing the CDR3 is absent here, so this likely arose from a read error. The limits of the CDR3 on the DNA are not certain, so only TCRdb's listed CDR3 is given. The chain has TRBV7-2 and TRBJ2-7; the D call TRBD1 from the table was never checked on the DNA. Germline loops: CDR1 SGHTA, CDR2 FQGNSA. The CDR3 sequence runs 12 residues, both termini included. CDR3 protein: CASSVGGDAKEL.

This chain joins TRBV5-5 and TRBJ2-7, with D tentatively TRBD1 or TRBD2 (6 bases each). Trimming stripped 5 bases from V and 6 bases from J, with 15 bases between. This CDR3 contains 13 residues. The germline V gene encodes CDR1 SGHKS and CDR2 YYEKEE (reference sequence). CDR3 DNA sequence: TGTGCCAGCAGACCAAAGGGGGGTAGCGAGCAGTACTTC. Amino acid sequence: CASRPKGGSEQYF.

This CDR3 is CASSSVESEQYF. The CDR3 coding sequence is TGTGCCAGCAGCTCCGTGGAGTCCGAGCAGTACTTC. V and J are TRBV9 and TRBJ2-7; D is uncertain. Trimming pared 4 bases from V and 6 bases from J, leaving 11 bases between. CDR3 length: 12 residues. CDR1 and CDR2 (germline): SGDLS, YYNGEE.

In its sample, this clonotype was seen a few times. V gene TRBV29-1 combines with J gene TRBJ1-2; maybe TRBD1 (5 bases). The V end was cut by 4 bases, the J end by 4 bases, with 16 bases between. The CDR3 has 14 amino acids. The germline V gene has CDR1 SQVTM and CDR2 ANQGSEA. DNA for the CDR3: TGCAGCGTTGTCGAGACAGATCGCTTCTATGGCTACACCTTC. This translates into CSVVETDRFYGYTF.

The chain joins TRBV4-1 to TRBJ2-1, with no clear D. The CDR3 extends over 13 amino acids. Trimming shortened V by 3 bases and J by 9 bases, and 12 bases separated the two germline ends. CDR1 MGHRA and CDR2 YSYEKL come from the germline V gene. The CDR3 DNA reads TGCGCCAGCAGCCAGACAAGGGTCGGTGAGCAGTTCTTC. It codes for CASSQTRVGEQFF.

In this sample, this clonotype turned up many times. The V and J genes are TRBV7-9 and TRBJ1-1; 8 nucleotides agree with TRBD1. This CDR3 contains 14 residues. The germline V gene has CDR1 SEHNR and CDR2 FQNEAQ (reference sequence). J lost 4 bases, V lost 2 bases, and 3 bases had no gene match. The CDR3 bases are TGTGCCAGCAGCTTATCAGGACAGGGCACTGAAGCTTTCTTT. This encodes CASSLSGQGTEAFF.

The chain employs TRBV20-1 and TRBJ2-1, with 10 bases aligning to TRBD2. Per the germline V gene, CDR1 is DFQATT and CDR2 is SNEGSKA (reference sequence). V shed 5 bases, J shed 4 bases, and the junction held 8 bases outside the gene matches. The length of the CDR3 is 15 residues. CDR3 coding DNA: TGCAGTGCTCATACTAGCGGGGCCCTTTACAATGAGCAGTTCTTC. It translates to CSAHTSGALYNEQFF.

V gene TRBV20-1 combines with J gene TRBJ2-2, with D possibly TRBD2 on 7 matching bases. Per the germline V gene, CDR1 is DFQATT and CDR2 is SNEGSKA (reference sequence). Deletions cut 1 base from V and 7 bases from J, with 10 bases between. The CDR3 covers 13 residues. CDR3 nucleotide sequence: TGCAGTGCTAGAGGAGGGGGGGACGGGGAGCTGTTTTTT. It yields the protein CSARGGGDGELFF.

The chain recombines TRBV20-1 with TRBJ1-1; D is unresolved. The CDR3 runs 15 residues. Germline V gene lookup returns CDR1 DFQATT and CDR2 SNEGSKA (reference sequence). Trimming took off 1 base at V and 1 base at J, with 13 bases between the two ends. Here the CDR3 DNA reads TGCAGTGCTAGAGCTCCCCCGTTAAGGAACACTGAAGCTTTCTTT. Translation: CSARAPPLRNTEAFF.

This chain connects TRBV19 to TRBJ1-1; D possibly corresponds to TRBD1 (5 bases). The CDR3 is made up of 15 amino acids. V lost 11 bases to trimming and J lost 1 base, with 20 bases between them. Germline CDR1 reads LNHDA; CDR2 reads SQIVND (reference sequence). This CDR3 reads CASNTRGSPNTEAFF. The CDR3 DNA reads as TGTGCCTCCAACACCCGGGGCAGCCCGAACACTGAAGCTTTCTTT. The full variable domain, rest sourced from reference TRBV19 and TRBJ1-1, is DGGITQSPKYLFRKEGQNVTLSCEQNLNHDAMYWYRQDPGQGLRLIYYSQIVNDFQKGDIAEGYSVSREKKESFPLTVTSAQKNPTAFYLCASNTRGSPNTEAFFGQGTRLTVV.

This clonotype was recorded a few times. The V and J genes are TRBV10-3 and TRBJ1-6; 10 nucleotides align to TRBD1. The CDR3 is 14 amino acids. Germline CDR1 and CDR2: ENHRY and SYGVKD. V lost 2 bases, J lost 9 bases, and 1 base stayed unmatched. This chain's CDR3 is CAISEGQGGSPLHF. CDR3 sequence (DNA): TGTGCCATCAGTGAGGGACAGGGGGGTTCACCCCTCCACTTT.

This clonotype has more than one count but fewer than ten. A much larger clone lies one base from this, so it may be a read error. This sequence joins TRBV7-8 and TRBJ2-3; 9 bases line up with TRBD1. The CDR3 extends over 16 amino acids. Germline CDR1 and CDR2: SGHVS and FQNEAQ. CDR3 loop: CASSLGGQGRTDTRYF. The CDR3 DNA reads TGTGCCAGCAGCTTGGGAGGACAGGGGCGGACAGATACGCGGTATTTT. Drawing the rest from reference TRBV7-8 and TRBJ2-3, the complete variable domain is GAGVSQSPRYKVAKRGQDVALRCDPISGHVSLFWYQQALGQGPEFLTYFQNEAQLDKSGLPSDRFFAERPEGSVSTLKIQRTQQEDSAVYLCASSLGGQGRTDTRYFGPGTRLTVL.

Of note for this clonotype: A read error may be the cause here, since a much bigger clone is one base away. The gene calls are TRBV7-8 and TRBJ2-7, with a weak D call TRBD2 (5 bases). This CDR3 spans 15 amino acids. Trimming took 5 bases from V and 7 from J, leaving 21 bases between them. CDR1 is SGHVS, CDR2 FQNEAQ, per germline. The CDR3 bases are TGTGCCAGCAGCGTAGACGAGGGAACCTACAATGAGCAGTACTTC. Its translation is CASSVDEGTYNEQYF.

As for this clonotype: Germline is not matched at one junction end, which may reflect a read error. Written as DNA, the CDR3 is TGTGCCAGCAACTTAGGGCAGGGGGCTTACGAGCAGTACACCTTC. This codes for CASNLGQGAYEQYTF. The chain is built from TRBV7-2 and TRBJ1-2; the match to TRBD1 covers 8 bases. Per the germline V gene, CDR1 is SGHTA and CDR2 is FQGNSA. This CDR3 region has 15 residues.